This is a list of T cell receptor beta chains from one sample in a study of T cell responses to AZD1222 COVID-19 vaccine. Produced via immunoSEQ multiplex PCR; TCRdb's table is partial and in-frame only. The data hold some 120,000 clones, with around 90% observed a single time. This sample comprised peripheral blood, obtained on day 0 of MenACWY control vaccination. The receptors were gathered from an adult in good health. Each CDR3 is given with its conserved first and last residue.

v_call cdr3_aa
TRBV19 CASDVPGSSGANVLTF
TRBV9 CASSAGIAGGFFEQYF
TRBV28 CASTRGGPLHF
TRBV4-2 CASRAQGIGNTIYF
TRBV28 CASSSHLIYSNQPQHF
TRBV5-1 CASSLGAINTEAFF
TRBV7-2 CASSLIGIETQYF
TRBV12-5 CASGFFASGNTIYF
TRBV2 CASRMDIDYGYTF
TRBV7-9 CASSLVSGTHNEQFF
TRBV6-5 CASSLILADTQYF
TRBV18 CASSPPAITGLHIQYF
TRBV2 CASRTGSGTDTQYF
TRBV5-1 CASTTYREDGELFF
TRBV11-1 CASSLAAPRTPDEQYF
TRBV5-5 CASSRQGGETQYF
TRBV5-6 CASSLEYSSYEQYF
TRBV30 CAWSALLLNTEAFF
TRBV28 CASSPIASPYEQYF
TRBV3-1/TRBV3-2 CASSRRGTGENEQYF
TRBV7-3 CASSLGGIAGELFF
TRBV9 CASSFGDFPNGYTF
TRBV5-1 CASSLVAGVFTDTQYF
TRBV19 CASSIPPWGLGSNQPQHF
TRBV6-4 CASGPLFLRETQYF
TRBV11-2 CASSLETSGSYEQYF
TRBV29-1 CSTGEGEKLFF
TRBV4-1 CASSQKPSQTGSSYNSPLHF
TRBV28 CASSSRSGIGTEAFF
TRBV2 CASSEKGWAGNTIYF
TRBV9 CASSVRISTGNTIYF
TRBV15 CATSRDRAGVDQPQHF
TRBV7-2 CASSSWGRPSSYNEQFF
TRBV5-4 CASSLQGYKNTEAFF
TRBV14 CASSRPSQPQHF
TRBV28 CASSLSRYYEQYF
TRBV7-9 CASSLGIIGTGSSYNEQFF
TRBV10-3 CAISDRMNTEAFF
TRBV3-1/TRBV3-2 CASSQDISTYEQYF
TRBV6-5 CASSPRGGEQYF
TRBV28 CAAGKTYEQYF
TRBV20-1 CSAGNGGEQYF
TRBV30 CAWAGGLKETQYF
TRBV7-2 CASSLVEQLYGYTF
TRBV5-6 CASSLGWETGELFF
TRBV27 CASSLAGGPFEQFF
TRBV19 CASSTGNPGNTIYF